The 25 T cell receptor beta chains in this list originate from one sample, sequenced in a study of PD-L1 blockade in urothelial cancer. Sample time point: pretreatment peripheral blood. Method: immunoSEQ multiplex PCR; TCRdb's copy keeps in-frame clones and lacks some. The table includes around 130,000 clones, about four fifths detected once. The source material was PBMCs, sampled around atezolizumab (anti-PD-L1) treatment. Receptors originate from a man aged 50 or older with urothelial cancer.

The chain has TRBV9 and TRBJ2-3; 7 nucleotides line up with TRBD2. The CDR3 consists of 18 residues. Per the germline V gene, CDR1 is SGDLS and CDR2 is YYNGEE. V lost 0 bases to trimming and J lost 4 bases; unmatched junction nucleotides: 14. CDR3 nucleotide sequence: TGTGCCAGCAGCGTAGGCTTCGTATCGGCGGGAGACGCAGATACGCAGTATTTT. Amino acid sequence: CASSVGFVSAGDADTQYF.

The gene calls are TRBV7-8 and TRBJ2-7, with D maybe TRBD2 (5 bases). CDR3 length: 12 amino acids. V gave up 8 bases and J gave up 6 bases, with 14 bases separating them. CDR1 is SGHVS and CDR2 is FQNEAQ in the germline V gene. The CDR3 is CASSRRLGEQYF. In DNA, the CDR3 is TGTGCCAGCTCACGGAGGCTCGGCGAGCAGTACTTC. The variable domain in full, completed from reference TRBV7-8 and TRBJ2-7, reads GAGVSQSPRYKVAKRGQDVALRCDPISGHVSLFWYQQALGQGPEFLTYFQNEAQLDKSGLPSDRFFAERPEGSVSTLKIQRTQQEDSAVYLCASSRRLGEQYFGPGTRLTVT.

In this sample, this clone turned up once. The chain is built from TRBV7-9 and TRBJ2-3; D perhaps matches TRBD2 (7 bases). From germline, CDR1 is SEHNR and CDR2 FQNEAQ (reference sequence). The germline V and J ends were trimmed by 5 bases and 4 bases, with 13 bases remaining between them. The CDR3 contains 14 residues. The CDR3 loop reads CASSLTGGSDTQYF. In DNA, the CDR3 is TGTGCCAGCAGCCTGACGGGGGGCTCAGATACGCAGTATTTT.

This chain connects TRBV7-9 to TRBJ2-1, with TRBD2 identical over 10 bases. CDR3 length: 15 amino acids. J gave up 5 bases and V 5 bases, and 6 bases lay outside the gene matches. Germline-derived CDR1 and CDR2 are SEHNR and FQNEAQ (reference sequence). The DNA of the CDR3 is TGTGCCAGCAGCCCCAAGCGGGAGGGTGACAATGAGCAGTTCTTC. It yields the protein CASSPKREGDNEQFF.

V and J are TRBV18 and TRBJ1-1; D is unresolved. Germline V gives CDR1 KGHSH, CDR2 LQKENI. Trimming took off 2 bases at V and 0 bases at J, with 7 bases between the two ends. CDR3 length equals 14 residues. The CDR3, as DNA: TGTGCCAGCTCACCAAGCTCTTTGAACACTGAAGCTTTCTTT. The encoded protein is CASSPSSLNTEAFF.

This clone showed up just once. The V and J genes are TRBV2 and TRBJ2-1; TRBD2 aligns across 11 bases. This CDR3 contains 15 residues. Germline V gene sequence: CDR1 SNHLY, CDR2 FYNNEI. Germline trimming cut 4 bases from V and 10 bases from J; bases unmatched to any gene: 9. The CDR3 DNA sequence: TGTGCCAGCAGTGTTTGGCTAGCGGGAGGTCGGGAGCAGTTCTTC. Protein product: CASSVWLAGGREQFF.

The DNA for the CDR3 is TGTGCCAGTAGTATGTATCAGGGGGGCGAGCAGTACTTC. It codes for CASSMYQGGEQYF. The chain couples TRBV19 to TRBJ2-7; a weak D match, TRBD1 (7 bases). CDR3 length: 13 residues. V lost 3 bases and J 6 bases, leaving 12 bases between the germline ends. CDR1 is LNHDA and CDR2 is SQIVND in the germline V gene (reference sequence).

The V gene is TRBV6-5, the J gene TRBJ2-7; TRBD2 matches 16 bases. Germline CDR1 reads MNHEY; CDR2 reads SVGAGI. J gave up 1 base and V 4 bases, and 1 base lay outside the gene matches. The CDR3 has 16 amino acids. The CDR3 loop reads CASSWGLAGGSYEQYF. DNA for the CDR3: TGTGCCAGCAGTTGGGGACTAGCGGGAGGGTCCTACGAGCAGTACTTC.

The chain uses TRBV5-6 and TRBJ2-5; 10 nucleotides line up with TRBD2. The CDR3 length is 16 residues. The ends lost 3 bases at V and 5 bases at J; junction bases unmatched: 10. Per the germline V gene, CDR1 is SGHDT and CDR2 is YYEEEE. The CDR3 DNA follows: TGTGCCAGCAGCTGGCGTGGAGCGGGAGGGCGGGAGACCCAGTACTTC. Translated: CASSWRGAGGRETQYF.

The gene calls are TRBV9 and TRBJ2-5; the D gene is possibly TRBD1 (6 bases). Trimming stripped 5 bases from V and 4 bases from J, with 18 bases between. Germline CDR1 and CDR2: SGDLS and YYNGEE. The CDR3 is 15 amino acids. CDR3 amino acids: CASSASGAGSETQYF. In nucleotides, the CDR3 is TGTGCCAGCAGTGCATCAGGGGCCGGATCAGAGACCCAGTACTTC.

The rearrangement uses TRBV5-1 and TRBJ2-5, with a tentative D call TRBD1 (5 bases). Trimming stripped 3 bases from V and 4 bases from J, with 16 bases between. CDR1 SGHRS and CDR2 YFSETQ come from the germline V gene. This CDR3 contains 15 residues. CDR3 protein: CASSYLAGLGETQYF. For the CDR3, the DNA is TGCGCCAGCAGCTATCTGGCAGGGCTTGGAGAGACCCAGTACTTC.

The J gene is TRBJ2-1, the V gene TRBV4-2; D unresolved. Trimming took 1 base from V and 0 from J, leaving 7 bases between them. Germline assignment: CDR1 LGHNA and CDR2 YNFKEQ. The CDR3 runs to 15 residues. The CDR3 spells CASSQGRSSYNEQFF. For the CDR3, the DNA is TGTGCCAGCAGCCAAGGTCGGAGCTCCTACAATGAGCAGTTCTTC.

V usage is TRBV2 and J usage is TRBJ1-4, with D tentatively TRBD1 (5 bases). This CDR3 region has 13 residues. V dropped 6 bases and J dropped 8 bases, with 13 bases sitting between them. Germline CDR1 is SNHLY and CDR2 is FYNNEI. The CDR3 DNA follows: TGTGCCAGCAGAGTAGACAGTGGGGAAAAACTGTTTTTT. It yields the protein CASRVDSGEKLFF.

By frequency in the sample, this clone is medium-sized. The chain joins TRBV30 to TRBJ1-1, with TRBD1 as a possible D gene (6 bases). The CDR3 covers 13 residues. Germline CDR1 GTSNPN, CDR2 SVGIG (reference sequence). Trimming stripped 3 bases from V and 5 bases from J, with 13 bases between. The CDR3: CAWRLGGWTEAFF. Here the CDR3 DNA reads TGTGCCTGGAGATTAGGGGGATGGACTGAAGCTTTCTTT.

The chain recombines TRBV19 with TRBJ2-2, with a possible D match to TRBD2 (6 bases). Germline loops: CDR1 LNHDA, CDR2 SQIVND (reference sequence). The CDR3 has 15 amino acids. Trimming shortened V by 9 bases and J by 6 bases, and 20 bases separated the two germline ends. CDR3 sequence (DNA): TGTGCCAGCACGCTAGCGCGAGGCCCCCCCGGGGAGCTGTTTTTT. Translating gives CASTLARGPPGELFF.

The CDR3 loop is CASSLDGWGQQPQHF. DNA for the CDR3: TGTGCCAGCAGCTTGGATGGGTGGGGGCAACAGCCCCAGCATTTT. The V gene is TRBV5-8, the J gene TRBJ1-5, with D perhaps TRBD1 (6 bases). The CDR3 is made up of 15 amino acids. V was trimmed by 0 bases and J by 7 bases, leaving 14 bases between them. The V gene's germline CDR1 is SGHTS and CDR2 YDEGEE.

This chain joins TRBV2 and TRBJ1-2; the D is unclear. Trimming left V 4 bases short and J 8 bases short, with 14 bases between. The length of the CDR3 is 13 residues. The germline gives CDR1 SNHLY, CDR2 FYNNEI. The DNA of the CDR3 is TGTGCCAGCAGTGGGACTAACCTGTCGGGCTACACCTTC. This translates into CASSGTNLSGYTF.

A few counts support this clone. The J gene is TRBJ2-7, the V gene TRBV7-8; 12 nucleotides agree with TRBD2. Per germline, CDR1 SGHVS and CDR2 FQNEAQ. The CDR3 length is 15 residues. Trimming removed 6 bases from V and 3 bases from J; junction bases left unmatched: 6. The CDR3 region has the DNA TGTGCCAGCAGACCGACTAGCGGGAGTAACTACGAGCAGTACTTC. As protein: CASRPTSGSNYEQYF.

The chain is built from TRBV7-9 and TRBJ1-1; TRBD1 matches at 9 bases. V shed 5 bases, J shed 1 base, and the junction held 5 bases outside the gene matches. The CDR3 sequence is 15 residues long. Germline CDR1 reads SEHNR; CDR2 reads FQNEAQ (reference sequence). CDR3 in amino acids: CASSPGQGKNTEAFF. The CDR3 DNA reads as TGTGCCAGCAGCCCTGGACAGGGGAAGAACACTGAAGCTTTCTTT.

The V and J genes are TRBV2 and TRBJ1-2, with 7 bases that match TRBD1. Germline CDR1 and CDR2: SNHLY and FYNNEI. V lost 4 bases to trimming and J lost 4 bases; unmatched junction nucleotides: 3. CDR3 length: 13 amino acids. CDR3 sequence (DNA): TGTGCCAGCAGTGGGGGACAGACCTATGGCTACACCTTC. Protein sequence: CASSGGQTYGYTF.

The rearrangement uses TRBV19 and TRBJ2-5; weak D call: TRBD2 (6 bases). Germline values: CDR1 LNHDA, CDR2 SQIVND (reference sequence). V lost 6 bases, J lost 4 bases, and 18 bases lay in between. The CDR3 has 15 amino acids. The CDR3 DNA reads as TGTGCCAGTAGCGAGTCCGTGACTAGAAGAGAGACCCAGTACTTC. Amino acid sequence: CASSESVTRRETQYF. Full variable domain (rest looked up from reference TRBV19 and TRBJ2-5): DGGITQSPKYLFRKEGQNVTLSCEQNLNHDAMYWYRQDPGQGLRLIYYSQIVNDFQKGDIAEGYSVSREKKESFPLTVTSAQKNPTAFYLCASSESVTRRETQYFGPGTRLLVL.

The gene calls are TRBV5-4 and TRBJ2-3, with D tentatively TRBD2 (7 bases). V lost 4 bases to trimming and J lost 1 base, with 16 bases between them. The germline gives CDR1 SGHNT, CDR2 YYREEE (reference sequence). The CDR3 extends over 16 amino acids. The CDR3 protein is CASSGMVGGRTDTQYF. CDR3 nucleotide sequence: TGTGCCAGCAGCGGGATGGTGGGGGGGCGCACAGATACGCAGTATTTT.

The chain employs TRBV28 and TRBJ1-2; perhaps TRBD1 as D (6 bases). CDR1 and CDR2 (germline): MDHEN, SYDVKM. Trimming pared 7 bases from V and 8 bases from J, leaving 20 bases between. CDR3 length: 14 amino acids. The CDR3 protein is CASNTAQGLGGYTF. CDR3 in DNA: TGTGCCAGCAATACGGCACAGGGCCTTGGAGGCTACACCTTC.

This clone occurred a few times. This chain connects TRBV28 to TRBJ2-3; D is uncertain. Germline-derived CDR1 and CDR2 are MDHEN and SYDVKM. The CDR3 contains 13 residues. Between the trimmed V and J ends, which lost 5 bases and 2 bases, there was a span of 8 bases. CDR3 sequence (DNA): TGTGCCAGCAGTCGTCCTAACACAGATACGCAGTATTTT. Its translation is CASSRPNTDTQYF. The full variable domain, its missing parts supplied by reference TRBV28 and TRBJ2-3, is DVKVTQSSRYLVKRTGEKVFLECVQDMDHENMFWYRQDPGLGLRLIYFSYDVKMKEKGDIPEGYSVSREKKERFSLILESASTNQTSMYLCASSRPNTDTQYFGPGTRLTVL.

This clone was seen only once. V is TRBV18 and J is TRBJ2-5; TRBD1 aligns across 7 bases. CDR1 and CDR2 (germline): KGHSH, LQKENI. The length of the CDR3 is 15 residues. Losses at the gene ends were 5 bases for V and 5 bases for J; bases not matched to a gene: 11. The DNA for the CDR3 is TGTGCCAGCTCATCGAACCCCGGGACAGCCGAGACCCAGTACTTC. The encoded protein is CASSSNPGTAETQYF.